These 4 T cell receptor beta chains were all obtained from the same sample, sequenced in a study of blood T cell repertoires in COVID-19. TCRdb's copy holds only in-frame clones and misses some; the assay was immunoSEQ multiplex PCR. Among under 200,000 clones listed, over 80% were seen once. The sample taken for sequencing was peripheral blood. These receptor sequences come from a woman aged 25 to 39 with acute or convalescent COVID-19.

This clone was counted once. The V call is TRBV11-2, the J call TRBJ2-1; 14 nucleotides line up with TRBD2. CDR3 size: 15 residues. Looked up from germline, CDR1 is SGHAT and CDR2 is FQNNGV. V lost 4 bases, J lost 7 bases, and 3 bases stayed unmatched. This CDR3 is CASSWGLAGDNEQFF. DNA of the CDR3: TGTGCCAGCAGCTGGGGACTAGCGGGAGATAATGAGCAGTTCTTC. Complete variable domain (other parts from reference TRBV11-2 and TRBJ2-1): EAGVAQSPRYKIIEKRQSVAFWCNPISGHATLYWYQQILGQGPKLLIQFQNNGVVDDSQLPKDRFSAERLKGVDSTLKIQPAKLEDSAVYLCASSWGLAGDNEQFFGPGTRLTVL.

The V call is TRBV28, the J call TRBJ2-1; TRBD2 agrees at 14 bases. The J segment lost 10 bases and the V segment lost 5 bases, leaving 4 bases of the junction unmatched. The CDR3 extends over 14 amino acids. Germline CDR1 MDHEN, CDR2 SYDVKM. Here the CDR3 reads CASSQTSGRGEQFF. CDR3 DNA: TGTGCCAGCAGTCAGACTAGCGGGAGGGGAGAGCAGTTCTTC.

This chain joins TRBV19 and TRBJ1-2; D ambiguous. The CDR3 totals 13 residues. With 1 base removed from V and 8 bases from J, the gap between germline ends came to 11 bases. Germline V gives CDR1 LNHDA, CDR2 SQIVND (reference sequence). CDR3 in amino acids: CASSIGGSSGYTF. CDR3 bases: TGTGCCAGTAGTATAGGAGGAAGCTCCGGCTACACCTTC.

The chain employs TRBV6-1 and TRBJ2-2; D is undetermined. Germline V CDR1 and CDR2: MNHNS, SASEGT. The CDR3 runs to 14 residues. Trimming shortened V by 3 bases and J by 1 base, and 6 bases separated the two germline ends. CDR3 in DNA: TGTGCCAGCAGTGAGGCTTTGAACACCGGGGAGCTGTTTTTT. Translated: CASSEALNTGELFF.